Sequencing of this T cell receptor (beta chain) was carried out in a study of control samples from healthy donors and cancer patients. TCRdb keeps only in-frame clones here, not all; method: immunoSEQ multiplex PCR. Among 75,000 to 95,000 clones, roughly 90% were seen once, and the ten largest hold 4.5% to 6%. Sequenced sample: blood. The sequence was obtained from a woman between 45 and 60 years old in good health.

In DNA form, the CDR3 reads TGTGCCACAAGGATGGGAAGGGACTCCATATCGGAGCAGTACTTC. Encoded protein: CATRMGRDSISEQYF. The V call is TRBV6-5, the J call TRBJ2-7; perhaps TRBD2 as D (6 bases). In germline, CDR1 is MNHEY, CDR2 SVGAGI. V shed 10 bases and J shed 7 bases, with 26 bases lying between them. CDR3 length equals 15 residues.